This T cell receptor beta chain was observed in a study of Graves' ophthalmopathy and Graves' hyperthyroidism. Amplification from RNA transcripts yielded the TCR beta CDR3 regions. An opening RT-PCR round employed HTBI primers and preceded a second-round multiplex PCR. TCRdb ran MiXCR on the multiplex PCR reads and lists one entry per CDR3 protein. The sample lists roughly 610,000 distinct CDR3 sequences, 22% occurring once. This clonotype was counted many times. Sequencing was done on a sample of peripheral blood. The source is a woman younger than 35 with stable Graves' hyperthyroidism. Some clones in this sample may be carry-over from other donors' samples.

CDR3 DNA sequence: TGTGCCAGCAAGGACAGGGCGAAGACTGAAGCTTTCTTT. Amino acid sequence: CASKDRAKTEAFF. This sequence joins TRBV6-2 or TRBV6-3 and TRBJ1-1; 8 bases align to TRBD1. The CDR3 has 13 amino acids. Germline assignment: CDR1 MNHEY and CDR2 SVGEGT. V was pared by 7 bases and J by 5 bases, with 6 bases of the junction left unmatched.